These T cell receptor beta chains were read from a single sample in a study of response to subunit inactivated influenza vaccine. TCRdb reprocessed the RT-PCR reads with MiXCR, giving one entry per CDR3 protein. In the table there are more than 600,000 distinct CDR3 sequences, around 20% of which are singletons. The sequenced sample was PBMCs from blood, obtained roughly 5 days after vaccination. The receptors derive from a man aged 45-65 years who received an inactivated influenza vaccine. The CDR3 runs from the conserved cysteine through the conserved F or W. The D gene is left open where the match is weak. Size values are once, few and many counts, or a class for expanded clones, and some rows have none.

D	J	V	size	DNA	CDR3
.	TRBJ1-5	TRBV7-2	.	TGTGCCAGCAGCTTAGAGTACAGCTCCAATCAGCCCCAGCATTTT	CASSLEYSSNQPQHF
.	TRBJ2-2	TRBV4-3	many	TGCGCCAGCAGCCAACCCGGGCCTAACACCGGGGAGCTGTTTTTT	CASSQPGPNTGELFF
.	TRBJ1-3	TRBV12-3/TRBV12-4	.	TGTGCCAGCACTTGGGTTTCTGGAAACACCATATATTTT	CASTWVSGNTIYF
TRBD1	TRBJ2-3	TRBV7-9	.	TGTGCCAGCAGCCCAAGACAGGGAAACACAGATACGCAGTATTTT	CASSPRQGNTDTQYF
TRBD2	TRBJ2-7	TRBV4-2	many	TGTGCCAGCAGCCAAGACTGGGGGGGGGGGTACGAGCAGTACTTC	CASSQDWGGGYEQYF
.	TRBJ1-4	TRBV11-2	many	TGTGCCAGCAGCTCCGTACGGGGAAATGGGGGAAAACTGTTTTTT	CASSSVRGNGGKLFF
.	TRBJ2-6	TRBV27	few	TGTGCCAGCAGTTTGGGGTTGGGTGGGGCCAACGTCCTGACTTTC	CASSLGLGGANVLTF
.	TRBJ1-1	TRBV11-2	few	TGTGCCAGCAGCTTAGAGGGCGAGACTGAAGCTTTCTTT	CASSLEGETEAFF
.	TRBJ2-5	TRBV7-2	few	TGTGCCAGCTCCCGTAGGGCTACAGGGGAGACCCAGTACTTC	CASSRRATGETQYF
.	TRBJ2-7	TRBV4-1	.	TGCGCCAGCAGCCAAGATTTTAACGAGCAGTACTTC	CASSQDFNEQYF
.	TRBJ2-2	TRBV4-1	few	TGCGCCAGCAGCCCGATTATCGGACTGGCGGGAACCGGGGAGCTGTTTTTT	CASSPIIGLAGTGELFF
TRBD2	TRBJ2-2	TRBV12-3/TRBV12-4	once	TGTGCCAGCAGTTACGGACTAGCGGGAAACACCGGGGAGCTGTTTTTT	CASSYGLAGNTGELFF
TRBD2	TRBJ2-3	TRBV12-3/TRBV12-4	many	TGTGCCAGCACCACCGGACTAGCGGGCACAGATACGCAGTATTTT	CASTTGLAGTDTQYF
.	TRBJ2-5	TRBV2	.	TGTGCCAGCAGTGAAAGAGGTGCGAAAGAGACCCAGTACTTC	CASSERGAKETQYF
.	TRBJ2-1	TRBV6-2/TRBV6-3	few	TGTGCCAGCAGTGCCCGTAACCCCTACAATGAGCAGTTCTTC	CASSARNPYNEQFF
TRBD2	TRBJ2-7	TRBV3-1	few	TGTGCCAGCAGCCAAGAAAGGCCCCTAATGGGAGGGTACGAGCAGTACTTC	CASSQERPLMGGYEQYF
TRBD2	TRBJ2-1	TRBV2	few	TGTGCCAGCAGCTCGACTAGCAGCGAGCAGTTCTTC	CASSSTSSEQFF
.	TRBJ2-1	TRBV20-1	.	TGCAGTGCGACCGACCCCCGCGGTGAGCAGTTCTTC	CSATDPRGEQFF
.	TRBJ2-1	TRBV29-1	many	TGCAGCGTTGAAGCGAAGGGGGGTAATGAGCAGTTCTTC	CSVEAKGGNEQFF
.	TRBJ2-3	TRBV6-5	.	TGTGCCAGCAGGTCTACCCGGGATACGCAGTATTTT	CASRSTRDTQYF
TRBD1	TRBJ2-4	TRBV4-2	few	TGTGCCAGCAGCCCCAGGGACAGGGCAACCCCAAGGGGGGCCAAAAACATTCAGTACTTC	CASSPRDRATPRGAKNIQYF
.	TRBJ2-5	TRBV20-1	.	TGCAGTGCTCTAGCAATACAGGGCGACCAAGAGACCCAGTACTTC	CSALAIQGDQETQYF
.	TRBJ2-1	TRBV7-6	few	TGTGCCAGCAGCTTAGGAGGGGGGGGGCCCCCCTCCTACAATGAGCAGTTCTTC	CASSLGGGGPPSYNEQFF
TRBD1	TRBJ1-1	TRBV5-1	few	TGCGCCAGCAGAGGGGACAGGGTCCAGAACACTGAAGCTTTCTTT	CASRGDRVQNTEAFF
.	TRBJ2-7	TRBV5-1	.	TGCGCCAGCAGCTTGGTAGCAGGGATCAACGAGCAGTACTTC	CASSLVAGINEQYF
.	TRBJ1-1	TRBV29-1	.	TGCAGCGTTGTGGGCCCTCTTATGAACACTGAAGCTTTCTTT	CSVVGPLMNTEAFF
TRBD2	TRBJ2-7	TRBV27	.	TGTGCCAGCAGTTTTCAGGGAGGGAGCTCCTACGAGCAGTACTTC	CASSFQGGSSYEQYF
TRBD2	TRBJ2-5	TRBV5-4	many	TGTGCCAGCAGTTTAAGGCTAGCGGGACAAGAGACCCAGTACTTC	CASSLRLAGQETQYF
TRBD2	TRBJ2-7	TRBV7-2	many	TGTGCCAGCAGCCTCGGACTAGCGGCCTCCTACGAGCAGTACTTC	CASSLGLAASYEQYF
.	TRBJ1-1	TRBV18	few	TGTGCCAGCTCACACTCAAAGAACACTGAAGCTTTCTTT	CASSHSKNTEAFF
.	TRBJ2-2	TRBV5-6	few	TGTGCCAGCAGTTGGCCTCGACAGGAGGGGAACACCGGGGAGCTGTTTTTT	CASSWPRQEGNTGELFF
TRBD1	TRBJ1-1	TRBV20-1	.	TGCAGTGCAAAGACCTCCGGGACAGCGAACACTGAAGCTTTCTTT	CSAKTSGTANTEAFF
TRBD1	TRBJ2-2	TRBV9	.	TGTGCCAGCAGCAAGGTGGGACAGGGGGCGGCCGGGGAGCTGTTTTTT	CASSKVGQGAAGELFF
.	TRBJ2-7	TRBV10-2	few	TGCGCCAGCAGTCCCACCGACACGCTCGAGCAGTACTTC	CASSPTDTLEQYF
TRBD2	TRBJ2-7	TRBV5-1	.	TGCGCCAGCAGCTTGAACGGGGGGAACTACGAGCAGTACTTC	CASSLNGGNYEQYF
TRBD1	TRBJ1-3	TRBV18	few	TGTGCCAGCTCACCCGCCGGAGGGGGCGCGGATGGAAACACCATATATTTT	CASSPAGGGADGNTIYF